The clone carrying this T cell receptor (beta chain) turned up a few times. Its cognate antigen is unknown. A J-beta primer mix and a sample-barcoded 5' primer were used in a second PCR of roughly 6 to 12 cycles. Sequencing recovered at least 2.5 million CDR3-containing paired-end reads from each sample. MiXCR, run by TCRdb on the 5' RACE reads, gives a single entry per CDR3 protein. The data show fewer than 1,200,000 distinct CDR3 sequences, with under 30% seen just once and about 0.72% held by the top ten. The data are from a study of blood T cells in healthy people across ages. Study in general: The capture of about one barcoded beta molecule per two T cells was achieved by template switching. Study outcomes and limitations: There were more naive CD4+ cells and higher diversity in long-lived donors than in aged donors.

The germline V gene has CDR1 LNHDA and CDR2 SQIVND (reference sequence). There are 16 residues in the CDR3. Losses at the gene ends were 4 bases for V and 4 bases for J; bases not matched to a gene: 7. Caucasian, healthy and from Russia, the donors were aged between about 6 and 90. These data are also associated with another study on T cells of mothers and their children.

Sequenced input: blood. The clonotype comes from a girl aged 2 to 10 in good health. The chain carries TRBV19 and TRBJ2-7; 13 positions agree with TRBD2. Here the CDR3 reads CASSSRLAGGFYEQYF. As DNA, the CDR3 is TGTGCCAGTAGTAGTCGACTAGCGGGGGGTTTTTACGAGCAGTACTTC.